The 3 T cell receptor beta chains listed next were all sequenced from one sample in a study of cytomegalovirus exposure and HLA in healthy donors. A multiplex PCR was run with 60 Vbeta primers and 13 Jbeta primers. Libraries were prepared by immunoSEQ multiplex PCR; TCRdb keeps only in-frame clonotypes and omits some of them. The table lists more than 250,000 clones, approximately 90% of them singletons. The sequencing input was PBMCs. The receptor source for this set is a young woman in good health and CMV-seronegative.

The DNA of the CDR3 is TGTGCCAGATCCTGGGGGGGGTGGGACAGGGGGCACTACGAGCAGTACTTC. This codes for CARSWGGWDRGHYEQYF. V usage is TRBV7-5 and J usage is TRBJ2-5; TRBD1 was called by the table and not checked on the DNA. TRBJ2-7 matches the DNA end more closely, so the J call is doubtful. TRBV7-5 is described as a pseudogene. CDR3 length equals 17 residues.

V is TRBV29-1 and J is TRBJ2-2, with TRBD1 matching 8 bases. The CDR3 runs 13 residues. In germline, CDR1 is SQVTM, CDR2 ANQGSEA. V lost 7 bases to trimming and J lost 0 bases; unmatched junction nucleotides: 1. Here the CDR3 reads CSAQGANTGELFF. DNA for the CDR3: TGCAGCGCACAGGGGGCGAACACCGGGGAGCTGTTTTTT.

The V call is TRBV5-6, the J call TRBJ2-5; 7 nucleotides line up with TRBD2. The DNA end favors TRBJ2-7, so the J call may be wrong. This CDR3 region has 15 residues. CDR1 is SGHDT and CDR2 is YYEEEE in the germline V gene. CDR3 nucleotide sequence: TGTGCCAGCAGTGGGGGGGTGGGGAATCTCCACGAGCAGTACTTC. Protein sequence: CASSGGVGNLHEQYF.